This record looks at one T cell receptor beta chain sequence and its context. Its antigen is currently unknown. Trimming cost V 3 bases and J 6 bases, with 15 bases left between them. Germline values: CDR1 GTSNPN, CDR2 SVGIG (reference sequence). This CDR3 comprises 13 residues. Donors counted as nominally healthy when sampled, yet unrecorded immune exposures were likely. Use of 60 Vbeta and 13 Jbeta primers characterized the PCR. TCRdb's table, derived via immunoSEQ multiplex PCR, lists solely in-frame clones and lacks some. The sample lists about 160,000 clones, roughly four fifths occurring once. The entry originates in a study of cytomegalovirus exposure and HLA in healthy donors. Whole-study results and caveats: TCR beta sequences numbering about 17,000 were associated with HLA alleles at 0.05 false discovery rate in a later analysis. In most subjects, TCR beta sequences reportedly gave accurate predictions of HLA-A and HLA-B alleles.

The chain links TRBV30 to TRBJ2-7; D gene unclear. The source is a man between 40 and 49 years old in good health and CMV-seronegative. Material for sequencing was PBMCs. The CDR3 reads CAWSTSPTIEQYF. CDR3 nucleotide sequence: TGTGCCTGGAGCACCTCTCCGACAATCGAGCAGTACTTC.